These T cell receptor beta chains were read from a single sample in a study of Graves' ophthalmopathy and Graves' hyperthyroidism. A single record per CDR3 protein comes from TCRdb applying MiXCR to the multiplex PCR reads. Of some 750,000 distinct CDR3 sequences listed, 40% are singletons. Material for sequencing was peripheral blood. The source of these receptors is an adult man with Graves' ophthalmopathy. The CDR3 runs from the conserved cysteine through the conserved F or W. A D gene is named only where the DNA matches it firmly. Some rows mark clone size as missing; the rest say once, few, many or name a class of expanded clone.

D gene: TRBD1; J gene: TRBJ1-6; V gene: TRBV9; clone size: few; CDR3 protein: CASSHPTGTGASPLHF; CDR3 DNA: TGTGCCAGCAGCCATCCCACCGGGACAGGGGCTTCACCCCTCCACTTT
D gene: NA; J gene: TRBJ2-5; V gene: TRBV7-9; clone size: few; CDR3 protein: CASSLREGRQETQYF; CDR3 DNA: TGTGCCAGCAGCTTACGTGAAGGGCGACAAGAGACCCAGTACTTC
D gene: NA; J gene: TRBJ1-4; V gene: TRBV19; clone size: NA; CDR3 protein: CASSALFNEKLFF; CDR3 DNA: TGTGCCAGTAGTGCCCTATTTAATGAAAAACTGTTTTTT
D gene: NA; J gene: TRBJ2-6; V gene: TRBV19; clone size: many; CDR3 protein: CASSVEGVGSGANVLTF; CDR3 DNA: TGTGCCAGTAGTGTTGAAGGAGTGGGCTCTGGGGCCAACGTCCTGACTTTC
D gene: TRBD2; J gene: TRBJ2-7; V gene: TRBV25-1; clone size: many; CDR3 protein: CASSEVGASGGLRYF; CDR3 DNA: TGTGCCAGCAGTGAAGTTGGGGCTAGCGGGGGGTTACGGTACTTC
D gene: TRBD1; J gene: TRBJ1-5; V gene: TRBV7-9; clone size: once; CDR3 protein: CASSLGGQGSGQPQHF; CDR3 DNA: TGTGCCAGCAGCTTAGGTGGACAGGGCTCGGGTCAGCCCCAGCATTTT
D gene: NA; J gene: TRBJ2-2; V gene: TRBV25-1; clone size: NA; CDR3 protein: CASREDSPNTGELFF; CDR3 DNA: TGTGCCAGCAGAGAGGACAGTCCTAACACCGGGGAGCTGTTTTTT
D gene: TRBD1; J gene: TRBJ1-6; V gene: TRBV9; clone size: many; CDR3 protein: CASSSRTGTNSPLHF; CDR3 DNA: TGTGCCAGCAGCTCACGGACAGGGACGAATTCACCCCTCCACTTT
D gene: TRBD1; J gene: TRBJ1-6; V gene: TRBV29-1; clone size: many; CDR3 protein: CSVLQGGENSPLHF; CDR3 DNA: TGCAGCGTCCTACAGGGGGGAGAGAATTCACCCCTCCACTTT
D gene: TRBD2; J gene: TRBJ2-1; V gene: TRBV5-1; clone size: NA; CDR3 protein: CASSLVVAGHEQFF; CDR3 DNA: TGCGCCAGCAGCTTGGTGGTAGCGGGGCATGAGCAGTTCTTC
D gene: NA; J gene: TRBJ2-5; V gene: TRBV19; clone size: many; CDR3 protein: CASSIQGRETQYF; CDR3 DNA: TGTGCCAGTAGTATACAGGGGCGTGAGACCCAGTACTTC
D gene: NA; J gene: TRBJ1-1; V gene: TRBV9; clone size: NA; CDR3 protein: CATKGPGQGLNTEAFF; CDR3 DNA: TGTGCCACCAAAGGCCCGGGACAAGGACTGAACACTGAAGCTTTCTTT
D gene: TRBD2; J gene: TRBJ2-3; V gene: TRBV10-3; clone size: few; CDR3 protein: CAITTRLAGGTDTQYF; CDR3 DNA: TGTGCCATCACCACAAGACTAGCGGGAGGCACGGATACGCAGTATTTT
D gene: NA; J gene: TRBJ2-7; V gene: TRBV14; clone size: NA; CDR3 protein: CASSQALGPGEQYF; CDR3 DNA: TGTGCCAGCAGCCAAGCGCTGGGCCCCGGCGAGCAGTACTTC
D gene: TRBD1; J gene: TRBJ2-7; V gene: TRBV20-1; clone size: NA; CDR3 protein: CSATDRGVSAYEQYF; CDR3 DNA: TGCAGTGCTACGGACAGGGGTGTTTCGGCCTACGAGCAGTACTTC
D gene: NA; J gene: TRBJ1-5; V gene: TRBV6-4; clone size: NA; CDR3 protein: CASSEVSNQPQHF; CDR3 DNA: TGTGCCAGCAGTGAGGTTAGCAATCAGCCCCAGCATTTT
D gene: TRBD1; J gene: TRBJ2-3; V gene: TRBV10-3; clone size: NA; CDR3 protein: CASSGGTGRVDTQYF; CDR3 DNA: TGTGCCAGCAGTGGGGGGACAGGGCGGGTAGATACGCAGTATTTT
D gene: TRBD2; J gene: TRBJ2-5; V gene: TRBV7-2; clone size: NA; CDR3 protein: CASSLVGGEEETQYF; CDR3 DNA: TGTGCCAGCAGCTTAGTCGGGGGGGAGGAAGAGACCCAGTACTTC
D gene: TRBD1; J gene: TRBJ1-4; V gene: TRBV25-1; clone size: many; CDR3 protein: CASSVYRGVGEKLFF; CDR3 DNA: TGTGCCAGCAGTGTGTACAGGGGTGTTGGGGAAAAACTGTTTTTT
D gene: NA; J gene: TRBJ2-3; V gene: TRBV19; clone size: NA; CDR3 protein: CASSVWVSADTQYF; CDR3 DNA: TGTGCCAGTAGTGTGTGGGTATCAGCAGATACGCAGTATTTT
D gene: NA; J gene: TRBJ2-7; V gene: TRBV11-2; clone size: few; CDR3 protein: CASSSLNYEQYF; CDR3 DNA: TGTGCCAGCAGCTCCTTAAACTACGAGCAGTACTTC
D gene: NA; J gene: TRBJ1-2; V gene: TRBV25-1; clone size: many; CDR3 protein: CASSLGPDGYTF; CDR3 DNA: TGTGCCAGCAGTCTTGGGCCCGATGGCTACACCTTC
D gene: TRBD2; J gene: TRBJ2-7; V gene: TRBV9; clone size: few; CDR3 protein: CASNAEASGTYEQYF; CDR3 DNA: TGTGCCAGCAACGCCGAGGCTAGCGGCACCTACGAGCAGTACTTC
D gene: NA; J gene: TRBJ1-5; V gene: TRBV10-2; clone size: NA; CDR3 protein: CASSQDDSINQPQHF; CDR3 DNA: TGCGCCAGCAGCCAAGATGACAGCATAAATCAGCCCCAGCATTTT
D gene: NA; J gene: TRBJ1-1; V gene: TRBV10-3; clone size: NA; CDR3 protein: CASSGLPGGATEAFF; CDR3 DNA: TGTGCCAGCAGCGGATTACCGGGCGGAGCCACTGAAGCTTTCTTT
D gene: NA; J gene: TRBJ1-1; V gene: TRBV13; clone size: few; CDR3 protein: CASSSRWTEAFF; CDR3 DNA: TGTGCCAGCAGCTCTAGGTGGACTGAAGCTTTCTTT
D gene: NA; J gene: TRBJ1-1; V gene: TRBV9; clone size: NA; CDR3 protein: CASSVGETTDTEAFF; CDR3 DNA: TGTGCCAGCAGCGTAGGGGAGACGACAGACACTGAAGCTTTCTTT
D gene: NA; J gene: TRBJ2-6; V gene: TRBV9; clone size: many; CDR3 protein: CASSVIADSGANVLTF; CDR3 DNA: TGTGCCAGCAGCGTAATTGCAGACTCTGGGGCCAACGTCCTGACTTTC
D gene: NA; J gene: TRBJ1-1; V gene: TRBV29-1; clone size: NA; CDR3 protein: CSAAGGMTEAFF; CDR3 DNA: TGCAGCGCTGCCGGGGGGATGACCGAAGCTTTCTTT
D gene: TRBD2; J gene: TRBJ2-7; V gene: TRBV6-1; clone size: NA; CDR3 protein: CASSAYTSGASREQYF; CDR3 DNA: TGTGCCAGCAGTGCCTATACTAGCGGGGCCTCGCGAGAGCAGTACTTC
D gene: TRBD1; J gene: TRBJ1-6; V gene: TRBV15; clone size: NA; CDR3 protein: CATSRARTGFDSPLHF; CDR3 DNA: TGTGCCACCAGCAGAGCCAGGACAGGGTTTGATTCACCCCTCCACTTT
D gene: TRBD1; J gene: TRBJ1-5; V gene: TRBV2; clone size: many; CDR3 protein: CASSPDRHNQPQHF; CDR3 DNA: TGTGCCAGCAGTCCGGACAGGCACAATCAGCCCCAGCATTTT
D gene: TRBD1; J gene: TRBJ2-6; V gene: TRBV11-2; clone size: NA; CDR3 protein: CASGRGQHSGANVLTF; CDR3 DNA: TGTGCCAGCGGCCGGGGACAGCACTCTGGGGCCAACGTCCTGACTTTC
D gene: TRBD1; J gene: TRBJ2-5; V gene: TRBV6-1; clone size: once; CDR3 protein: CASRGTGTQYF; CDR3 DNA: TGTGCCAGCAGAGGGACAGGGACCCAGTACTTC
D gene: TRBD1; J gene: TRBJ2-7; V gene: TRBV2; clone size: NA; CDR3 protein: CATETRGTYEQYF; CDR3 DNA: TGTGCCACCGAAACCAGGGGGACCTACGAGCAGTACTTC
D gene: TRBD2; J gene: TRBJ2-2; V gene: TRBV10-3; clone size: many; CDR3 protein: CAISYGLADTGELFF; CDR3 DNA: TGTGCCATCAGTTACGGACTAGCGGACACCGGGGAGCTGTTTTTT
D gene: NA; J gene: TRBJ2-7; V gene: TRBV7-2; clone size: few; CDR3 protein: CASSHVGITEQYF; CDR3 DNA: TGCGCCAGCAGCCACGTCGGAATAACCGAGCAGTACTTC
D gene: TRBD1; J gene: TRBJ1-5; V gene: TRBV29-1; clone size: NA; CDR3 protein: CSAGTGGQPQHF; CDR3 DNA: TGCAGCGCAGGGACAGGAGGTCAGCCCCAGCATTTT
D gene: TRBD1; J gene: TRBJ1-5; V gene: TRBV10-2; clone size: few; CDR3 protein: CASSSGRGGGQPQHF; CDR3 DNA: TGTGCCAGCAGTTCTGGCAGGGGGGGCGGTCAGCCCCAGCATTTT
D gene: TRBD2; J gene: TRBJ2-7; V gene: TRBV20-1; clone size: few; CDR3 protein: CSARVPLSGRDEQYF; CDR3 DNA: TGCAGTGCTAGAGTTCCGCTGAGCGGGAGAGACGAGCAGTACTTC
D gene: TRBD1; J gene: TRBJ1-5; V gene: TRBV20-1; clone size: NA; CDR3 protein: CSARDARGEQPQHF; CDR3 DNA: TGCAGTGCTAGAGATGCCAGGGGGGAACAGCCCCAGCATTTT
D gene: NA; J gene: TRBJ2-5; V gene: TRBV11-2; clone size: NA; CDR3 protein: CASSLDKARPEQYF; CDR3 DNA: TGTGCCAGCAGCTTAGATAAGGCGCGACCGGAGCAGTACTTC
D gene: TRBD1; J gene: TRBJ1-5; V gene: TRBV2; clone size: once; CDR3 protein: CASVRTGGNQPQHF; CDR3 DNA: TGTGCCAGCGTTAGAACAGGGGGCAATCAGCCCCAGCATTTT
D gene: NA; J gene: TRBJ2-7; V gene: TRBV19; clone size: NA; CDR3 protein: CASSAPTGPYEQYF; CDR3 DNA: TGTGCCAGTAGTGCCCCGACTGGGCCCTACGAGCAGTACTTC
D gene: NA; J gene: TRBJ2-7; V gene: TRBV11-1; clone size: NA; CDR3 protein: CASSLEGSPRTEQYF; CDR3 DNA: TGTGCCAGCAGCTTAGAGGGGAGCCCCCGTACCGAGCAGTACTTC
D gene: NA; J gene: TRBJ1-2; V gene: TRBV2; clone size: few; CDR3 protein: CASFAGSDGYTF; CDR3 DNA: TGTGCCAGCTTCGCCGGATCCGATGGCTACACCTTC